Following are 19 T cell receptor beta chains from one sample sequenced in a study of blood T cell repertoires in COVID-19 (dated by TCRdb to the early 2020s). To prepare the library, the immunoSEQ multiplex PCR assay was applied. What TCRdb holds here is the immuneACCESS table cut down to in-frame rearrangements. Part of the clones is not present; checked against another copy, under half of the missing clones reflect an unresolved V gene, and the others are unexplained. For this sample there are roughly 150,000 clones; roughly 83% appear just once. The ten largest clones take up around 5% of the sample. The sequenced sample was PBMCs or T cells enriched from blood (not recorded which). All receptors come from a man between 65 and 79 years old who had been exposed to COVID-19.

This rearrangement joins TRBV19 to TRBJ1-5; 8 nucleotides align to TRBD1. The CDR3 is 15 residues long. V was clipped by 5 bases and J by 2 bases; unmatched bases: 5. Germline V gene data show CDR1 as LNHDA and CDR2 as SQIVND (reference sequence). CDR3 loop: CASSAQGAGNQPQHF. CDR3 coding DNA: TGTGCCAGTAGTGCTCAGGGGGCAGGCAATCAGCCCCAGCATTTT.

The chain combines TRBV5-1 with TRBJ1-3; D may be TRBD1 (5 bases). V was clipped by 4 bases and J by 0 bases, with 23 bases between them. CDR3 length: 19 amino acids. Germline lookup yields CDR1 SGHRS and CDR2 YFSETQ. For the CDR3, the DNA is TGCGCCAGCAGCCCCAAACCGCTGACAGTAAGTCCCTCTGGAAACACCATATATTTT. Its protein product is CASSPKPLTVSPSGNTIYF.

The rearrangement uses TRBV7-9 and TRBJ1-4; D not resolved. Germline CDR1 is SEHNR and CDR2 is FQNEAQ (reference sequence). The germline V and J ends were trimmed by 5 bases and 0 bases, with 10 bases remaining between them. The CDR3 extends over 15 amino acids. The CDR3 DNA reads TGTGCCAGCAGCCTGCAGGCTGCAACTAATGAAAAACTGTTTTTT. It specifies CASSLQAATNEKLFF. Full variable domain (missing parts from reference TRBV7-9 and TRBJ1-4): DTGVSQNPRHKITKRGQNVTFRCDPISEHNRLYWYRQTLGQGPEFLTYFQNEAQLEKSRLLSDRFSAERPKGSFSTLEIQRTEQGDSAMYLCASSLQAATNEKLFFGSGTQLSVL.

The chain couples TRBV28 to TRBJ1-1, with a tentative D call TRBD1 (5 bases). This CDR3 region has 15 residues. V dropped 5 bases and J dropped 5 bases, with 18 bases sitting between them. The germline CDR1 and CDR2 sequences are MDHEN and SYDVKM. The CDR3 sequence is CASSPPVGAGTEAFF. The CDR3, as DNA: TGTGCCAGCAGTCCCCCCGTAGGGGCAGGGACTGAAGCTTTCTTT.

The chain has TRBV28 and TRBJ1-4; TRBD1 aligns across 8 bases. The CDR3 has 11 amino acids. J lost 12 bases, V lost 4 bases, and 1 base had no gene match. Germline V gene lookup returns CDR1 MDHEN and CDR2 SYDVKM. CDR3 residues: CASSWGQELFF. CDR3 coding DNA: TGTGCCAGCAGTTGGGGACAGGAACTGTTTTTT.

CDR3 DNA sequence: TGCGCCAGCAGCTTGGTGCAGGGTAAAAACAATGAGCAGTTCTTC. Its protein product is CASSLVQGKNNEQFF. The chain joins TRBV5-1 to TRBJ2-1, with D possibly being TRBD1 (5 bases). There are 15 residues in the CDR3. The V gene's germline CDR1 is SGHRS and CDR2 YFSETQ. V lost 0 bases, J lost 5 bases, and 12 bases lay in between.

This rearrangement joins TRBV6-5 to TRBJ1-2, with 7 bases fitting TRBD1. Germline values: CDR1 MNHEY, CDR2 SVGAGI. This CDR3 has 16 amino acids. V dropped 1 base and J dropped 2; count of bases not matched to a gene: 7. The CDR3 here is CASSYFDRARNYGYTF. The CDR3 nucleotides are TGTGCCAGCAGTTACTTCGACAGGGCCCGAAACTATGGCTACACCTTC.

This rearrangement joins TRBV20-1 to TRBJ2-7; TRBD1 aligns across 7 bases. The V gene's germline CDR1 is DFQATT and CDR2 SNEGSKA (reference sequence). There are 11 residues in the CDR3. Trimming at V came to 6 bases and at J to 7 bases, leaving 6 bases not matched to a gene. The CDR3 is CSASGGGEQYF. The CDR3 bases are TGCAGTGCCTCAGGGGGTGGGGAGCAGTACTTC.

The rearrangement links TRBV11-2 to TRBJ2-7, with TRBD1 matching over 10 bases. Germline trimming cut 6 bases from V and 2 bases from J; bases unmatched to any gene: 7. The CDR3 runs to 15 residues. CDR1 and CDR2 (germline): SGHAT, FQNNGV. The CDR3 DNA reads as TGTGCCAGCAGGACAGGGGGCGCGGAGACCTACGAGCAGTACTTC. It yields the protein CASRTGGAETYEQYF.

The chain employs TRBV12-5 and TRBJ1-1; D is possibly TRBD1 (5 bases). In germline, CDR1 is LGHNT, CDR2 FRNRAP. This CDR3 region has 14 residues. V dropped 1 base and J dropped 5 bases, with 11 bases sitting between them. Written as DNA, the CDR3 is TGTGCTAGTGGTTTGGGACAGAGAGAGACTGAAGCTTTCTTT. Amino acid sequence: CASGLGQRETEAFF.

The genes are TRBV6-2 or TRBV6-3 and TRBJ2-2, with D uncertain. CDR1 and CDR2 from the germline V gene are MNHEY and SVGEGT. The CDR3 consists of 15 residues. The V gene lost 5 bases and the J gene lost 2 bases, with 12 bases spanning the gap. The CDR3 coding sequence is TGTGCCAGCAGTGTCCTGATACTAAACACCGGGGAGCTGTTTTTT. Translating gives CASSVLILNTGELFF.

The V and J genes are TRBV7-2 and TRBJ1-1, with D perhaps matching TRBD1 (6 bases). CDR1 and CDR2 from the germline V gene are SGHTA and FQGNSA. Between the trimmed V and J ends, which lost 6 bases and 8 bases, there was a span of 19 bases. CDR3 length equals 14 residues. CDR3 nucleotides: TGTGCCAGCAGAACTCAAGGGGGTCTGGCGGAAGCTTTCTTT. Protein: CASRTQGGLAEAFF. Full variable domain (remainder filled in from reference TRBV7-2 and TRBJ1-1): GAGVSQSPSNKVTEKGKDVELRCDPISGHTALYWYRQSLGQGLEFLIYFQGNSAPDKSGLPSDRFSAERTGGSVSTLTIQRTQQEDSAVYLCASRTQGGLAEAFFGQGTRLTVV.

The genes are TRBV6-5 and TRBJ1-3, with D possibly being TRBD1 (5 bases). The V gene's germline CDR1 is MNHEY and CDR2 SVGAGI. The CDR3 spans 13 residues. V dropped 6 bases and J dropped 5 bases, with 11 bases sitting between them. CDR3 sequence reads: CASSRDSRNTIYF. CDR3 coding DNA: TGTGCCAGCAGCAGAGACAGCAGAAACACCATATATTTT.

The chain has TRBV25-1 and TRBJ1-2; possibly TRBD1 for D (6 bases). Trimming cost V 7 bases and J 2 bases, with 11 bases left between them. Germline assignment: CDR1 MGHDK and CDR2 SYGVNS. The CDR3 has 13 amino acids. CDR3 DNA sequence: TGTGCCAGCATGGGGGCGCGGAACTATGGCTACACCTTC. This encodes CASMGARNYGYTF.

This chain connects TRBV29-1 to TRBJ2-2, with 11 bases aligning to TRBD2. The germline V gene has CDR1 SQVTM and CDR2 ANQGSEA. CDR3 length: 15 residues. The junction had 4 bases not matched to a gene; V was cut back by 2 bases and J by 5 bases. As DNA, the CDR3 is TGCAGCGTTGAAAAGTCTAGCGGGAGGACCGGGGAGCTGTTTTTT. Translating it yields CSVEKSSGRTGELFF.

The J gene is TRBJ2-7, the V gene TRBV7-9; 7 bases are shared with TRBD2. Germline CDR1 is SEHNR and CDR2 is FQNEAQ (reference sequence). V shed 5 bases and J 6 bases; nucleotides not matched to a gene: 1. There are 11 residues in the CDR3. The CDR3 region has the DNA TGTGCCAGCAGCACGGGGGGCGAGCAGTACTTC. This codes for CASSTGGEQYF.

This chain connects TRBV14 to TRBJ1-1; D is possibly TRBD1 (6 bases). The germline V and J ends were trimmed by 3 bases and 0 bases, with 17 bases remaining between them. This CDR3 region has 17 residues. Germline values: CDR1 SGHDN, CDR2 FVKESK. This CDR3 is CASSQRVGAMMNTEAFF. Written as DNA, the CDR3 is TGTGCCAGCAGCCAGAGGGTGGGGGCCATGATGAACACTGAAGCTTTCTTT.

This clone appeared a few times. The CDR3 DNA reads TGTGCCAGCAGCTTAGCGCTGGCGGGGAACACCGGGGAGCTGTTTTTT. Translated: CASSLALAGNTGELFF. The chain couples TRBV7-2 to TRBJ2-2; tentatively, D is TRBD2 (5 bases). Germline loops: CDR1 SGHTA, CDR2 FQGNSA. This CDR3 region has 16 residues. Trimming removed 0 bases at V and 1 base at J, with 9 bases between.

The CDR3 nucleotides read TGTGCCAGCAGCTCGGGAGGCTCCGCCGGGGAGCTGTTTTTT. It specifies CASSSGGSAGELFF. The chain links TRBV28 to TRBJ2-2, with 7 positions matching TRBD2. Germline V CDR1 and CDR2: MDHEN, SYDVKM. This CDR3 comprises 14 residues. The trim removed 6 bases at V and 6 bases at J, leaving 7 bases unmatched. Supplemented by reference TRBV28 and TRBJ2-2, the full variable domain reads DVKVTQSSRYLVKRTGEKVFLECVQDMDHENMFWYRQDPGLGLRLIYFSYDVKMKEKGDIPEGYSVSREKKERFSLILESASTNQTSMYLCASSSGGSAGELFFGEGSRLTVL.